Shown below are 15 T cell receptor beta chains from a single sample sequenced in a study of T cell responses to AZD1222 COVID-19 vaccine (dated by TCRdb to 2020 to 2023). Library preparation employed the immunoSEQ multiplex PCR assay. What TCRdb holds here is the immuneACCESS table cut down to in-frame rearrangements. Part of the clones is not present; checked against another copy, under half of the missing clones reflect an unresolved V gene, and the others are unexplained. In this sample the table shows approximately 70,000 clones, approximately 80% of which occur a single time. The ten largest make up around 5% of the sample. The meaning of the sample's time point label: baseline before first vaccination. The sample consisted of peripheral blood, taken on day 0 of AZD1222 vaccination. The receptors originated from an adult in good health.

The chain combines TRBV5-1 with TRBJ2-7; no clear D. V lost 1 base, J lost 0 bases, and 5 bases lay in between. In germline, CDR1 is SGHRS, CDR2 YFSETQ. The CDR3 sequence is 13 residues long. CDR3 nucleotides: TGCGCCAGCAGCTTGACAGCCTCCTACGAGCAGTACTTC. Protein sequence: CASSLTASYEQYF.

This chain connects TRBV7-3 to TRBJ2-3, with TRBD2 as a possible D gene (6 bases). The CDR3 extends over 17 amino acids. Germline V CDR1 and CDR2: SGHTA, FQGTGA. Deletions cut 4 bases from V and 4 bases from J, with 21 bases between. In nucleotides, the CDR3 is TGTGCCAGCAGCTCTTACGATGGACGGGAGTCGTCAGATACGCAGTATTTT. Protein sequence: CASSSYDGRESSDTQYF.

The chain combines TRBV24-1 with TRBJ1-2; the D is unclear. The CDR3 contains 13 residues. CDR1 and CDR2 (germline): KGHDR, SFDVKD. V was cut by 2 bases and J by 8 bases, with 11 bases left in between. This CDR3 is CATSDSYLGGYTF. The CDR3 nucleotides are TGTGCCACCAGTGATTCTTATCTGGGGGGCTACACCTTC.

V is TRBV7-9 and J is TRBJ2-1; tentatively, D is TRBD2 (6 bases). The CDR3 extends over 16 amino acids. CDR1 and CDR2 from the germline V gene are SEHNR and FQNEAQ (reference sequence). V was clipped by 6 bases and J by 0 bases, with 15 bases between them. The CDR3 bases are TGTGCCAGCAGGGGGGAGGCGGGAAGCTCCTACAATGAGCAGTTCTTC. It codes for CASRGEAGSSYNEQFF.

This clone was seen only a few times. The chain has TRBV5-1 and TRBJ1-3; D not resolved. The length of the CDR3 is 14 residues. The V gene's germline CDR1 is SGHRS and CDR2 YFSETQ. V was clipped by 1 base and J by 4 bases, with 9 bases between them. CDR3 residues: CASSLNWAGNTIYF. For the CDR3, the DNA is TGCGCCAGCAGCTTGAATTGGGCGGGAAACACCATATATTTT.

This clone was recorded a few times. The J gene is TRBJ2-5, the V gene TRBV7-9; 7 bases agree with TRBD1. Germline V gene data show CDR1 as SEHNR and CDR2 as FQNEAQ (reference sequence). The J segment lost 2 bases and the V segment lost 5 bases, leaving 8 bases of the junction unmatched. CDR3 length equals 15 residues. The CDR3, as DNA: TGTGCCAGCAGCCCCGGGACAGTTAATCAAGAGACCCAGTACTTC. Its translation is CASSPGTVNQETQYF.

The CDR3 spells CAISESKDRHTEAFF. CDR3 DNA sequence: TGTGCCATCAGTGAGTCAAAGGACAGACACACTGAAGCTTTCTTT. This chain links TRBV10-3 with TRBJ1-1, with D perhaps matching TRBD1 (6 bases). The CDR3 consists of 15 residues. CDR1 is ENHRY, CDR2 SYGVKD, per germline. Trimming left V 0 bases short and J 3 bases short, with 11 bases between.

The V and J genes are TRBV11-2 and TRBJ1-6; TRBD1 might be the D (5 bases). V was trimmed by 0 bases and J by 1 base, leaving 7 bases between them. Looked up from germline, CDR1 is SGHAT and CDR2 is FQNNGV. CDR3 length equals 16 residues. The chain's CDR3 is CASSLEGRSYNSPLHF. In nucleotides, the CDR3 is TGTGCCAGCAGCTTAGAGGGGCGGTCCTATAATTCACCCCTCCACTTT.

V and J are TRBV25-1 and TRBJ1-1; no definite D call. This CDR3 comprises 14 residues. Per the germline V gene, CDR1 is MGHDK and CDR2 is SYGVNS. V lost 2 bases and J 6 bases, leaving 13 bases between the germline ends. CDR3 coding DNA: TGTGCCAGCAGTGAACCCCGCCAAGACGCTGAAGCTTTCTTT. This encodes CASSEPRQDAEAFF.

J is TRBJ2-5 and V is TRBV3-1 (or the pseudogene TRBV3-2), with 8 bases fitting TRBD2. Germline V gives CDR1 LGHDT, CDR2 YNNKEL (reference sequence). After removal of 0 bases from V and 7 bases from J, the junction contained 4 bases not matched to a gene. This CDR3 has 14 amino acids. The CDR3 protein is CASSQEPSGGTQYF. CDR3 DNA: TGTGCCAGCAGCCAAGAACCCAGCGGGGGGACCCAGTACTTC.

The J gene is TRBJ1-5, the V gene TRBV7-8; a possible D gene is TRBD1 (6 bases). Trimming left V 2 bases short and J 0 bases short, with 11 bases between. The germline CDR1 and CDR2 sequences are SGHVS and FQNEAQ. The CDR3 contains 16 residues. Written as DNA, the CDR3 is TGTGCCAGCAGCTTATCGGACAGTCATAGCAATCAGCCCCAGCATTTT. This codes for CASSLSDSHSNQPQHF.

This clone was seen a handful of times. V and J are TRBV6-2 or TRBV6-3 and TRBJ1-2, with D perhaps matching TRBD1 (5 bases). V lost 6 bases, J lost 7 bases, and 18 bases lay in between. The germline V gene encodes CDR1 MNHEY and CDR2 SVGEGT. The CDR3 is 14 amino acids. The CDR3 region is CASSLGYRMGGYTF. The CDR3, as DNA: TGTGCCAGCAGCCTAGGGTACAGGATGGGTGGCTACACCTTC.

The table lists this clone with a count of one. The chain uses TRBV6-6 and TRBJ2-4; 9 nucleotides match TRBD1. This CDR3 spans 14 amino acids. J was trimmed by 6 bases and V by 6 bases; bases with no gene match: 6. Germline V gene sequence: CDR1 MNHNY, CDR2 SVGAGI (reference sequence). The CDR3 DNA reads TGTGCCAGCAGCTTACAGGGGGCCGGAAACATTCAGTACTTC. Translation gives CASSLQGAGNIQYF.

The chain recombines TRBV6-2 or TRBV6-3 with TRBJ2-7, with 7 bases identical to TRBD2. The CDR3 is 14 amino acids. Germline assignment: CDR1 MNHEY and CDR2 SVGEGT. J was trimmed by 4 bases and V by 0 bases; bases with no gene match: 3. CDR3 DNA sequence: TGTGCCAGCAGTTACTCGACCGGGGGGTACGAGCAGTACTTC. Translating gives CASSYSTGGYEQYF.

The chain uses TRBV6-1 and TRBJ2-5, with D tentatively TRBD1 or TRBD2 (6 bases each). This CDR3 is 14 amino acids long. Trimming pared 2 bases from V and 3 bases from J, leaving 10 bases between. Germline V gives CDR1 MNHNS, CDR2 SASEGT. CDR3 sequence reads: CASSEYREEETQYF. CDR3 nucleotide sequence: TGTGCCAGCAGTGAATACAGGGAGGAAGAGACCCAGTACTTC.